This T cell receptor (beta chain) is drawn from a study of cytomegalovirus exposure and HLA in healthy donors. Study results and caveats: Rates of TCR association differed by HLA locus in a later analysis, with DRB1 highest and HLA-C lowest. It was reportedly the case that the classifier diagnosed cytomegalovirus status with high specificity and sensitivity. What a later analysis showed was that several of the most significant clusters appeared linked to common viral pathogens.

Amplification used 60 Vbeta primers and 13 Jbeta primers. Clones were read by immunoSEQ multiplex PCR, and TCRdb kept only the in-frame ones, dropping some. The sample has approximately 140,000 clones, 80% seen once. Remarks on this clone: What it binds is unknown.

The CDR3 sequence is 14 residues long. CDR1 SGHRS and CDR2 YFSETQ come from the germline V gene. The V end lost 0 bases, the J end lost 4 bases, and 10 bases lay between the germline ends. This chain joins TRBV5-1 and TRBJ1-1; a weak D match, TRBD1 (5 bases). Sequencing was carried out using PBMCs. This TCR came from a male donor in good health and CMV-seronegative. DNA for the CDR3: TGCGCCAGCAGCTTGGCCGGACAAATCACTGAAGCTTTCTTT. Protein: CASSLAGQITEAFF.